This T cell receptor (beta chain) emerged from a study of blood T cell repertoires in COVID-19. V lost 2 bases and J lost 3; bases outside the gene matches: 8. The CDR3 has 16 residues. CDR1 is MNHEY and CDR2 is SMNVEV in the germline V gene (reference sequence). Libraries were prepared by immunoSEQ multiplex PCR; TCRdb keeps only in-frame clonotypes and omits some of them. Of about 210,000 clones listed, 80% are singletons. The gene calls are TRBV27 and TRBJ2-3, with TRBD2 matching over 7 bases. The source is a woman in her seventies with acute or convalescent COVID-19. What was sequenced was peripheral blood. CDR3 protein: CASSLNGGVRTDTQYF. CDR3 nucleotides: TGTGCCAGCAGTTTAAATGGGGGGGTAAGGACAGATACGCAGTATTTT.